Listed below are T cell receptor beta chains from one sample, sequenced in a study of OX40 agonist ivuxolimab in advanced cancers. TCRdb's copy holds only in-frame clones and misses some; the assay was immunoSEQ multiplex PCR. Of over 70,000 clones in the sample, roughly 91% were seen once. This specimen was CD4+ or CD8+ T cells sorted from blood, taken in a trial of the OX40 agonist ivuxolimab. These receptors came from an adult with an advanced solid tumor such as melanoma, head and neck, liver or kidney cancer. Both conserved end residues are part of each CDR3. A D gene is named only where the DNA matches it firmly. A row's size may be missing; if present it is once, few, many or a size class.

CDR3 protein: CASGTSGGSGGYTF
CDR3 DNA: TGCGCCAGCGGTACCTCAGGGGGCTCGGGTGGCTACACCTTC
V gene: TRBV4-3
D gene: TRBD1
CDR3 length: 14
J gene: TRBJ1-2
clone size: NA

CDR3 protein: CASSLTTGGLSYEQYF
CDR3 DNA: TGTGCCAGCAGCTTAACGACAGGGGGCTTATCCTACGAGCAGTACTTC
V gene: TRBV7-6
D gene: TRBD1
CDR3 length: 16
J gene: TRBJ2-7
clone size: NA

CDR3 protein: CASSLFTGDETQYF
CDR3 DNA: TGTGCCAGCAGCTTATTTACAGGGGACGAGACCCAGTACTTC
V gene: TRBV7-9
D gene: TRBD1
CDR3 length: 14
J gene: TRBJ2-5
clone size: NA

CDR3 protein: CASSFRDGGYEQYF
CDR3 DNA: TGTGCCAGCAGCTTCCGGGACGGGGGCTACGAGCAGTACTTC
V gene: TRBV7-8
D gene: NA
CDR3 length: 14
J gene: TRBJ2-7
clone size: NA

CDR3 protein: CASSIGGDTQYF
CDR3 DNA: TGTGCCAGTAGTATAGGTGGAGATACGCAGTATTTT
V gene: TRBV19
D gene: NA
CDR3 length: 12
J gene: TRBJ2-3
clone size: NA

CDR3 protein: CASSLTPGQGSYEQYF
CDR3 DNA: TGTGCCAGCAGCTTAACCCCGGGACAGGGTAGCTACGAGCAGTACTTC
V gene: TRBV7-3
D gene: TRBD1
CDR3 length: 16
J gene: TRBJ2-7
clone size: NA

CDR3 protein: CASSFPNPRNEQFF
CDR3 DNA: TGTGCCAGCAGTTTTCCAAACCCTCGGAATGAGCAGTTCTTC
V gene: TRBV27
D gene: NA
CDR3 length: 14
J gene: TRBJ2-1
clone size: NA

CDR3 protein: CASSPWDRGPPYEQYF
CDR3 DNA: TGTGCCAGCTCACCATGGGACAGGGGCCCCCCCTACGAGCAGTACTTC
V gene: TRBV18
D gene: TRBD1
CDR3 length: 16
J gene: TRBJ2-7
clone size: NA

CDR3 protein: CASSFTAGELFF
CDR3 DNA: TGTGCCAGCAGCTTCACCGCCGGGGAGCTGTTTTTT
V gene: TRBV7-2
D gene: NA
CDR3 length: 12
J gene: TRBJ2-2
clone size: once

CDR3 protein: CASSKGAPLRLAGLETQYF
CDR3 DNA: TGTGCCAGCAGCAAAGGTGCTCCTTTGAGACTAGCGGGGTTGGAGACCCAGTACTTC
V gene: TRBV21-1
D gene: NA
CDR3 length: 19
J gene: TRBJ2-5
clone size: NA

CDR3 protein: CASTRRGSETQYF
CDR3 DNA: TGTGCCAGCACCCGTCGGGGTTCAGAGACCCAGTACTTC
V gene: TRBV7-2
D gene: NA
CDR3 length: 13
J gene: TRBJ2-5
clone size: few

CDR3 protein: CASSIGQGAYEQYF
CDR3 DNA: TGTGCCAGTAGTATAGGACAGGGGGCCTACGAGCAGTACTTC
V gene: TRBV19
D gene: TRBD1
CDR3 length: 14
J gene: TRBJ2-7
clone size: NA

CDR3 protein: CASSEGGPYGYTF
CDR3 DNA: TGTGCCAGCAGTGAGGGCGGACCCTATGGCTACACCTTC
V gene: TRBV6-1
D gene: NA
CDR3 length: 13
J gene: TRBJ1-2
clone size: NA

CDR3 protein: CASSQGGGGVEQFF
CDR3 DNA: TGCGCCAGCAGCCAAGGGGGCGGGGGGGTTGAGCAGTTCTTC
V gene: TRBV4-3
D gene: TRBD2
CDR3 length: 14
J gene: TRBJ2-1
clone size: NA

CDR3 protein: CATGTGLAGDYEQYF
CDR3 DNA: TGTGCCACCGGCACCGGACTAGCGGGAGACTACGAGCAGTACTTC
V gene: TRBV15
D gene: TRBD2
CDR3 length: 15
J gene: TRBJ2-7
clone size: once

CDR3 protein: CASSSLAGGITDTQYF
CDR3 DNA: TGTGCCAGCAGTTCCCTAGCGGGAGGGATCACAGATACGCAGTATTTT
V gene: TRBV27
D gene: TRBD2
CDR3 length: 16
J gene: TRBJ2-3
clone size: NA

CDR3 protein: CASSPWAGGSTDTQYF
CDR3 DNA: TGTGCCAGCAGCCCCTGGGCGGGGGGTAGCACAGATACGCAGTATTTT
V gene: TRBV7-9
D gene: TRBD2
CDR3 length: 16
J gene: TRBJ2-3
clone size: NA

CDR3 protein: CASRKDRGLSNTGELFF
CDR3 DNA: TGCGCCAGCAGAAAGGACAGGGGGCTATCGAACACCGGGGAGCTGTTTTTT
V gene: TRBV4-1
D gene: TRBD1
CDR3 length: 17
J gene: TRBJ2-2
clone size: NA

CDR3 protein: CASSARDGMNTEAFF
CDR3 DNA: TGTGCCAGCAGCGCCCGGGACGGAATGAACACTGAAGCTTTCTTT
V gene: TRBV11-3
D gene: NA
CDR3 length: 15
J gene: TRBJ1-1
clone size: NA

CDR3 protein: CASSRGTVYEQYF
CDR3 DNA: TGTGCCAGCAGTCGGGGGACGGTCTACGAGCAGTACTTC
V gene: TRBV27
D gene: NA
CDR3 length: 13
J gene: TRBJ2-7
clone size: NA

CDR3 protein: CASSYPARAQYF
CDR3 DNA: TGTGCCAGCAGCTACCCAGCCAGGGCCCAGTACTTC
V gene: TRBV7-2
D gene: NA
CDR3 length: 12
J gene: TRBJ2-5
clone size: NA

CDR3 protein: CASSLDRAPYEQYF
CDR3 DNA: TGTGCCAGCAGCTTGGACAGGGCCCCCTACGAGCAGTACTTC
V gene: TRBV11-2
D gene: TRBD1
CDR3 length: 14
J gene: TRBJ2-7
clone size: NA

CDR3 protein: CASRSGGRATGELFF
CDR3 DNA: TGTGCCAGTAGGTCGGGCGGGCGGGCCACCGGGGAGCTGTTTTTT
V gene: TRBV19
D gene: NA
CDR3 length: 15
J gene: TRBJ2-2
clone size: NA

CDR3 protein: CASSEVLLSTEAFF
CDR3 DNA: TGTGCCAGCAGTGAAGTCCTCTTGAGCACTGAAGCTTTCTTT
V gene: TRBV2
D gene: NA
CDR3 length: 14
J gene: TRBJ1-1
clone size: once

CDR3 protein: CASSTGGTDTQYF
CDR3 DNA: TGTGCCAGCAGCACCGGGGGCACAGATACGCAGTATTTT
V gene: TRBV28
D gene: NA
CDR3 length: 13
J gene: TRBJ2-3
clone size: NA

CDR3 protein: CASSLSGGGYNEQFF
CDR3 DNA: TGTGCCAGCAGCCTGTCTGGCGGGGGGTACAATGAGCAGTTCTTC
V gene: TRBV7-7
D gene: TRBD2
CDR3 length: 15
J gene: TRBJ2-1
clone size: NA

CDR3 protein: CASRRRLAGNSEQFF
CDR3 DNA: TGTGCCAGCAGAAGGAGACTAGCGGGAAACAGTGAGCAGTTCTTC
V gene: TRBV13
D gene: TRBD2
CDR3 length: 15
J gene: TRBJ2-1
clone size: once

CDR3 protein: CASSFIDRSGEQYF
CDR3 DNA: TGTGCCAGCAGTTTCATCGACAGGTCCGGCGAGCAGTACTTC
V gene: TRBV27
D gene: NA
CDR3 length: 14
J gene: TRBJ2-7
clone size: NA

CDR3 protein: CASSLWPELAGPGEQYF
CDR3 DNA: TGTGCCAGCAGCTTGTGGCCCGAACTAGCGGGGCCTGGCGAGCAGTACTTC
V gene: TRBV7-6
D gene: TRBD2
CDR3 length: 17
J gene: TRBJ2-7
clone size: NA

CDR3 protein: CASSPLEQAGYYGYTF
CDR3 DNA: TGTGCCAGCAGCCCCCTCGAACAGGCAGGCTACTATGGCTACACCTTC
V gene: TRBV9
D gene: NA
CDR3 length: 16
J gene: TRBJ1-2
clone size: NA

CDR3 protein: CASSQDSWAWRDLTGEQYF
CDR3 DNA: TGTGCCAGCAGCCAAGATTCGTGGGCCTGGCGGGACCTTACTGGCGAGCAGTACTTC
V gene: TRBV14
D gene: NA
CDR3 length: 19
J gene: TRBJ2-7
clone size: NA

CDR3 protein: CASSEYGRALGGELFF
CDR3 DNA: TGTGCCAGCAGTGAATACGGGAGGGCCTTAGGCGGGGAGCTGTTTTTT
V gene: TRBV25-1
D gene: TRBD2
CDR3 length: 16
J gene: TRBJ2-2
clone size: NA

CDR3 protein: CASGYMNTEAFF
CDR3 DNA: TGTGCCAGCGGATACATGAACACTGAAGCTTTCTTT
V gene: TRBV6-5
D gene: NA
CDR3 length: 12
J gene: TRBJ1-1
clone size: NA

CDR3 protein: CASSLDVNRRAFF
CDR3 DNA: TGTGCCAGCAGCTTAGATGTTAATCGGAGGGCTTTCTTT
V gene: TRBV7-9
D gene: NA
CDR3 length: 13
J gene: TRBJ1-1
clone size: NA

CDR3 protein: CASSQDGGVYEQYF
CDR3 DNA: TGCGCCAGCAGCCAAGATGGGGGGGTCTACGAGCAGTACTTC
V gene: TRBV4-3
D gene: TRBD2
CDR3 length: 14
J gene: TRBJ2-7
clone size: NA

CDR3 protein: CASSLRDSSYNEQFF
CDR3 DNA: TGTGCCAGCAGTCTCCGGGACTCATCATACAATGAGCAGTTCTTC
V gene: TRBV27
D gene: NA
CDR3 length: 15
J gene: TRBJ2-1
clone size: NA

CDR3 protein: CASSSRVGSNQPQHF
CDR3 DNA: TGTGCCAGCAGCTCTAGGGTGGGGAGCAATCAGCCCCAGCATTTT
V gene: TRBV7-8
D gene: NA
CDR3 length: 15
J gene: TRBJ1-5
clone size: NA

CDR3 protein: CAISDGGSSGANVLTF
CDR3 DNA: TGTGCCATCAGTGATGGGGGAAGCTCTGGGGCCAACGTCCTGACTTTC
V gene: TRBV10-3
D gene: NA
CDR3 length: 16
J gene: TRBJ2-6
clone size: NA

CDR3 protein: CASSSWTGGRYEQYF
CDR3 DNA: TGTGCCAGCAGCTCATGGACAGGGGGCAGATACGAGCAGTACTTC
V gene: TRBV13
D gene: TRBD1
CDR3 length: 15
J gene: TRBJ2-7
clone size: once

CDR3 protein: CASSHKADSGDGYTF
CDR3 DNA: TGCGCCAGCAGTCATAAAGCGGACTCGGGGGATGGCTACACCTTC
V gene: TRBV23-1
D gene: NA
CDR3 length: 15
J gene: TRBJ1-2
clone size: NA